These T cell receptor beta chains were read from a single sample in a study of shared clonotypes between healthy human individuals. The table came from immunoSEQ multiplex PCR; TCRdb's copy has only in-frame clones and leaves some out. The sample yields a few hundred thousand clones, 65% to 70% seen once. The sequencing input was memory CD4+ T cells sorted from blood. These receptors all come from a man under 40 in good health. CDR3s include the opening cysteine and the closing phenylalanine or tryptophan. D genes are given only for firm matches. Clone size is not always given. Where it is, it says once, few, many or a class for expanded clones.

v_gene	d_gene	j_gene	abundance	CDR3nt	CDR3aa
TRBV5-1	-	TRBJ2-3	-	TGCGCCAGCAGCTCGGGACACCTAGGGTTCACAGATACGCAGTATTTT	CASSSGHLGFTDTQYF
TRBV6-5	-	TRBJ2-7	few	TGTGCCAGCAGTTTCCTGGGCGAGCAGTACTTC	CASSFLGEQYF
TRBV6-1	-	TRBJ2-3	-	TGTGCCAGCAGTGGGTTGATAGTGGCAGATACGCAGTATTTT	CASSGLIVADTQYF
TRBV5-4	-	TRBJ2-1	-	TGTGCCAGCAGTCTCTCGGGACGTAGGAGTTCCTACAATGAGCAGTTCTTC	CASSLSGRRSSYNEQFF
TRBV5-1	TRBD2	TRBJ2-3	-	TGCGCCAGCAGCACCCGGGACTACCGCACAGATACGCAGTATTTT	CASSTRDYRTDTQYF
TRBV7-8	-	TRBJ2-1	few	TGTGCCAGCAGCTTAGCCGTGCAGGGGTGGTACAATGAGCAGTTCTTC	CASSLAVQGWYNEQFF
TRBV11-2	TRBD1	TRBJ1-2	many	TGTGCCAGCAGCCCCGGGACAGCTCTGCGCTACACCTTC	CASSPGTALRYTF
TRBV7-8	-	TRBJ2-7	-	TGTGCCAGCAGCTTAGGGCCCAGGGATCCCTACGAGCAGTACTTC	CASSLGPRDPYEQYF
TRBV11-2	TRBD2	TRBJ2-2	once	TGTGCCAGCAGCTTACTCAGCGGGAGTTACACCGGGGAGCTGTTTTTT	CASSLLSGSYTGELFF
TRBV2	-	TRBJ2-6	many	TGTGCCAGCATCCAGAACCCTGGGGCCAACGTCCTGACTTTC	CASIQNPGANVLTF
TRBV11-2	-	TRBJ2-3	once	TGTGCCAGCAGCCCGGAGGCGGATACGCAGTATTTT	CASSPEADTQYF
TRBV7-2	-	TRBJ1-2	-	TGTGCCAGCAGACATACATGGGGGGGCGTTAACTATGGCTACACCTTC	CASRHTWGGVNYGYTF
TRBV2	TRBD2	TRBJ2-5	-	TGTGCCAGCACCCATAGCGGGAATGGACAAGAGACCCAGTACTTC	CASTHSGNGQETQYF
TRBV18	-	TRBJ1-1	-	TGTGCCAGCTCACCTAGACAGAACACTGAAGCTTTCTTT	CASSPRQNTEAFF